This T cell receptor (beta chain) was found in a study of beta chain features in type 1 diabetes. The V end was cut by 0 bases, the J end by 4 bases, with 14 bases between. This CDR3 is built from 16 residues. Looked up from germline, CDR1 is LGHNA and CDR2 is YSLEER. Since all of the isolated RNA was reverse transcribed, expressed TCRB transcripts were what got sequenced. The table came from immunoSEQ multiplex PCR; TCRdb's copy has only in-frame clones and leaves some out. The table lists 810,000 or so clones, about 17% of them singletons. Sequencing was carried out using naive CD4+ T cells from blood. The sequence derives from a woman aged 18-29 years in good health. This chain uses TRBV4-3 with TRBJ2-3; D is unresolved. This chain's CDR3 is CASSQDPGLAADTQYF. CDR3 sequence (DNA): TGCGCCAGCAGCCAAGACCCGGGCCTGGCCGCAGATACGCAGTATTTT.